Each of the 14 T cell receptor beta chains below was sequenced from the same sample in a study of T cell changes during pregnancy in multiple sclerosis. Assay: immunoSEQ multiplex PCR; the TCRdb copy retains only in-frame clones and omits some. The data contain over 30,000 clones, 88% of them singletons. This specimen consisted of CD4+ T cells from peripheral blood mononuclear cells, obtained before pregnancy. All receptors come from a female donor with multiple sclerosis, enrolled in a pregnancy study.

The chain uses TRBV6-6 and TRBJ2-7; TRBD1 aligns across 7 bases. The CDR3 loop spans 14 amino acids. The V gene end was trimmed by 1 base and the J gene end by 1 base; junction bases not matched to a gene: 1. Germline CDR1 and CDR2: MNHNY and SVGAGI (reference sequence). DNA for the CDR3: TGTGCCAGCAGTTACTGGGACAGATCCTACGAGCAGTACTTC. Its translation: CASSYWDRSYEQYF.

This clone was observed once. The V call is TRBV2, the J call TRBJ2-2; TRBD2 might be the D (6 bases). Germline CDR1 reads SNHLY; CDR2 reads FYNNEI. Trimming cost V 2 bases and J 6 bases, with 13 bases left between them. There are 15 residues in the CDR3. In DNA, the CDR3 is TGTGCCAGCAGTGAAAACTCGCGGGACTCCGGGGAGCTGTTTTTT. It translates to CASSENSRDSGELFF. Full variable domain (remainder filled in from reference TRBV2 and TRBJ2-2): EPEVTQTPSHQVTQMGQEVILRCVPISNHLYFYWYRQILGQKVEFLVSFYNNEISEKSEIFDDQFSVERPDGSNFTLKIRSTKLEDSAMYFCASSENSRDSGELFFGEGSRLTVL.

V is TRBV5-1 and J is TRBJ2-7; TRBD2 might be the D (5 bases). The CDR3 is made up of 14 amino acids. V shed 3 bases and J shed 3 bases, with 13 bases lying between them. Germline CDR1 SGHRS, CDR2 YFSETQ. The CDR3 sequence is CASSSGMELYEQYF. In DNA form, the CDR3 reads TGCGCCAGCAGCTCCGGGATGGAGCTCTACGAGCAGTACTTC. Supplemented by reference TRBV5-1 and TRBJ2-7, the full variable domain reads KAGVTQTPRYLIKTRGQQVTLSCSPISGHRSVSWYQQTPGQGLQFLFEYFSETQRNKGNFPGRFSGRQFSNSRSEMNVSTLELGDSALYLCASSSGMELYEQYFGPGTRLTVT.

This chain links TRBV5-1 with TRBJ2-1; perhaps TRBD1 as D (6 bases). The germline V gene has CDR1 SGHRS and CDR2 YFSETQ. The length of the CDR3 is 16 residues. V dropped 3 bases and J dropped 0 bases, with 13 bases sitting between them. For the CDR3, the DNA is TGCGCCAGCAGCTCAATACAGGGTTTCTCCTACAATGAGCAGTTCTTC. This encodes CASSSIQGFSYNEQFF.

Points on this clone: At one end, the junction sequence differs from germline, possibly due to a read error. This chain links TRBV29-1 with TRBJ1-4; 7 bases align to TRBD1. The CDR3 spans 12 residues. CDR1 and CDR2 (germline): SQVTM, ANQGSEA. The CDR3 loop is CSVEEGAWGLFF. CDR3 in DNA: TGCAGCGTAGAAGAGGGGGCATGGGGACTGTTTTTT.

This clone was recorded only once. The CDR3 sequence is CASPEGGGSNYGYTF. CDR3 bases: TGTGCCAGCCCCGAGGGAGGCGGTAGTAACTATGGCTACACCTTC. This rearrangement joins TRBV21-1 to TRBJ1-2. TRBV21-1 is labeled a pseudogene. The CDR3 runs 15 residues.

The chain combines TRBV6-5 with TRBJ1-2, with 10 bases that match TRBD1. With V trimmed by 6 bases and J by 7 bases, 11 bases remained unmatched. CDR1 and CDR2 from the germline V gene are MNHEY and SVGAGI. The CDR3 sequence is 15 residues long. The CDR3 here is CASSPGTGADFGYTF. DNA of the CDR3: TGTGCCAGCAGCCCAGGGACAGGGGCGGACTTTGGCTACACCTTC.

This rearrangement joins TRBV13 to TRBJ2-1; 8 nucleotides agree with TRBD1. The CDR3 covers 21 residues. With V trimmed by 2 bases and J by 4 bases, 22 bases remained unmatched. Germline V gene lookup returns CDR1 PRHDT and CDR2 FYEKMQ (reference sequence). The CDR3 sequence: CASSLRAKATGDPLYYNEQFF. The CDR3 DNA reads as TGTGCCAGCAGCTTACGGGCAAAAGCGACAGGGGACCCCCTTTATTACAATGAGCAGTTCTTC.

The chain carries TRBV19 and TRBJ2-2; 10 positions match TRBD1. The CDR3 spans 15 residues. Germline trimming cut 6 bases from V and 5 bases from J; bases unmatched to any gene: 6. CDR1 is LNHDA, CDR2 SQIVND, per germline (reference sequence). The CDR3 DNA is TGTGCCAGTAGAAAATGGACAGGGGGAACCGGGGAGCTGTTTTTT. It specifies CASRKWTGGTGELFF.

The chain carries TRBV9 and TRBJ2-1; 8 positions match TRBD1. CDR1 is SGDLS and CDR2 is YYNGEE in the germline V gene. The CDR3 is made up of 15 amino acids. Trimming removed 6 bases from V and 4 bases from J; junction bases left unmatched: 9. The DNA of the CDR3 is TGTGCCAGCACCGAAACAGGGGGTACTTACAATGAGCAGTTCTTC. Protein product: CASTETGGTYNEQFF.

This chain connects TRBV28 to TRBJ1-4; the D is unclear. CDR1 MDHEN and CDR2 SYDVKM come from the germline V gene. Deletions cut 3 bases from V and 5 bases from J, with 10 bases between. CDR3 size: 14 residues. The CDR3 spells CASSFPDQNEKLFF. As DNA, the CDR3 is TGTGCCAGCAGTTTCCCCGATCAGAATGAAAAACTGTTTTTT.

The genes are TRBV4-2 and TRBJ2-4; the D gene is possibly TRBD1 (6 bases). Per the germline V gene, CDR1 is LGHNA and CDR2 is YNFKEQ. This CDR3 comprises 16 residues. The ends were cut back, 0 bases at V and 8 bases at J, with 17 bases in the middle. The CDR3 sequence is CASSQDPHRALDIQYF. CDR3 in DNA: TGTGCCAGCAGCCAAGACCCCCACAGGGCTTTGGACATTCAGTACTTC.

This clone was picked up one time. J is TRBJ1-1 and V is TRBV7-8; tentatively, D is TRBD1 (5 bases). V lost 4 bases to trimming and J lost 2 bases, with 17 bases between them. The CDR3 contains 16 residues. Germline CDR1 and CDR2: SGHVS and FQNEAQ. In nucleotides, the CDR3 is TGTGCCAGCAGCTACCAAAGTTGGGGGGGTAACACTGAAGCTTTCTTT. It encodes CASSYQSWGGNTEAFF.

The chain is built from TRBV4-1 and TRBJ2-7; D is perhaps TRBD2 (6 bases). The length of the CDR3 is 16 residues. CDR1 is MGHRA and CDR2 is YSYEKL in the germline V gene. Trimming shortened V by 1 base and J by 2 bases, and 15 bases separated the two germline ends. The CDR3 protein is CASSQVPWRGTYEQYF. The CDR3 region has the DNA TGCGCCAGCAGCCAAGTCCCATGGCGGGGAACCTACGAGCAGTACTTC.